Presented here are 19 T cell receptor beta chains from one specimen sequenced in a study of patients with pleural tuberculosis. TCRdb used MiXCR to reprocess the reads, holding one entry per CDR3 protein. The sample contains roughly 27,000 distinct CDR3 sequences, approximately 20% of which appear only once. Sequencing was carried out using peripheral blood. All receptors derive from a human donor with pleural tuberculosis.

Sample share makes this clonotype medium-sized. The chain combines TRBV27 with TRBJ1-2, with 7 bases aligning to TRBD1. This CDR3 region has 14 residues. Germline loops: CDR1 MNHEY, CDR2 SMNVEV (reference sequence). Trimming at V came to 5 bases and at J to 8 bases, leaving 11 bases not matched to a gene. CDR3 residues: CASSGQARGLGYTF. DNA for the CDR3: TGTGCCAGCAGTGGACAGGCCCGTGGTTTAGGCTACACCTTC.

This clonotype has a count of ten or more. The chain uses TRBV2 and TRBJ1-3, with D hard to call. CDR1 is SNHLY and CDR2 is FYNNEI in the germline V gene. Trimming stripped 5 bases from V and 4 bases from J, with 9 bases between. This CDR3 contains 13 residues. The CDR3 sequence is CASSPGEGNTIYF. As DNA, the CDR3 is TGTGCCAGCAGTCCTGGTGAAGGAAACACCATATATTTT.

There are many counts of this clonotype. The gene calls are TRBV20-1 and TRBJ2-5, with D possibly called TRBD1 or TRBD2 (5 bases each). V was cut by 1 base and J by 4 bases, with 10 bases left in between. From germline, CDR1 is DFQATT and CDR2 SNEGSKA (reference sequence). CDR3 size: 13 residues. The CDR3 nucleotides are TGCAGTGCTAGAGTCTGGGGGTCAGAGACCCAGTACTTC. Protein product: CSARVWGSETQYF.

The V call is TRBV27, the J call TRBJ2-3, with 9 bases fitting TRBD2. This CDR3 contains 17 residues. Looked up from germline, CDR1 is MNHEY and CDR2 is SMNVEV (reference sequence). The junction had 11 bases not matched to a gene; V was cut back by 5 bases and J by 2 bases. CDR3 in DNA: TGTGCCAGCAGTACCCTTAGCGGGGGTCTCCACACAGATACGCAGTATTTT. Its translation: CASSTLSGGLHTDTQYF.

DNA for the CDR3: TGCAGCGTGGCCCGGGACACCTCCTACAATGAGCAGTTCTTC. This encodes CSVARDTSYNEQFF. The chain is built from TRBV29-1 and TRBJ2-1; D may be TRBD1 (6 bases). CDR1 is SQVTM, CDR2 ANQGSEA, per germline. This CDR3 region has 14 residues. V dropped 6 bases and J dropped 0 bases, with 12 bases sitting between them.

The V and J genes are TRBV6-1 and TRBJ1-3; D is possibly TRBD1 (5 bases). Germline lookup yields CDR1 MNHNS and CDR2 SASEGT. The germline V and J ends were trimmed by 6 bases and 4 bases, with 13 bases remaining between them. The CDR3 covers 14 residues. CDR3 DNA: TGTGCCAGCAGCCGGGGGTCTTGGGGAAACACCATATATTTT. It yields the protein CASSRGSWGNTIYF.

Ten or more counts support this clonotype. The gene calls are TRBV19 and TRBJ1-6; weak D call: TRBD1 (5 bases). The V and J ends lost 3 bases and 7 bases respectively, with 10 bases between them. The V gene's germline CDR1 is LNHDA and CDR2 SQIVND (reference sequence). The CDR3 length is 14 residues. The CDR3 here is CASSMARGNSPLHF. CDR3 coding DNA: TGTGCCAGTAGTATGGCCCGGGGCAATTCACCCCTCCACTTT.

This clonotype was counted many times. The chain uses TRBV28 and TRBJ2-1; 8 positions match TRBD2. The CDR3 contains 16 residues. V lost 5 bases to trimming and J lost 4 bases; unmatched junction nucleotides: 10. Germline V lookup: CDR1 MDHEN, CDR2 SYDVKM. The CDR3 reads CASSPSGTRVYNEQFF. The CDR3 DNA follows: TGTGCCAGCAGTCCTAGTGGGACTAGGGTGTACAATGAGCAGTTCTTC.

The gene calls are TRBV5-1 and TRBJ2-1; 11 nucleotides align to TRBD1. From germline, CDR1 is SGHRS and CDR2 YFSETQ. V was clipped by 4 bases and J by 1 base; unmatched bases: 4. The CDR3 extends over 16 amino acids. The CDR3 region has the DNA TGCGCCAGCAGCCTCGGGACAGGGGGGTCCTACAATGAGCAGTTCTTC. Translation gives CASSLGTGGSYNEQFF.

Ten or more counts support this clonotype. The chain couples TRBV9 to TRBJ1-3; D unresolved. The germline V gene has CDR1 SGDLS and CDR2 YYNGEE. The CDR3 has 16 amino acids. Trimming left V 0 bases short and J 0 bases short, with 10 bases between. The CDR3 spells CASSVATDSSGNTIYF. CDR3 sequence (DNA): TGTGCCAGCAGCGTAGCTACGGATAGCTCTGGAAACACCATATATTTT. The whole variable domain, filled in from reference TRBV9 and TRBJ1-3, reads DSGVTQTPKHLITATGQRVTLRCSPRSGDLSVYWYQQSLDQGLQFLIQYYNGEERAKGNILERFSAQQFPDLHSELNLSSLELGDSALYFCASSVATDSSGNTIYFGEGSWLTVV.

This clonotype counts as medium-sized. The chain joins TRBV7-2 to TRBJ2-3; D not certain. Trimming left V 4 bases short and J 0 bases short, with 8 bases between. This CDR3 has 14 residues. Germline V gene sequence: CDR1 SGHTA, CDR2 FQGNSA. The CDR3 loop is CASSSLASTDTQYF. The DNA for the CDR3 is TGTGCCAGCAGCTCCCTTGCTAGCACAGATACGCAGTATTTT.

This clonotype has ten or more counts. V and J are TRBV12-3 or TRBV12-4 and TRBJ1-1; D is ambiguous. Trimming left V 7 bases short and J 3 bases short, with 12 bases between. The CDR3 has 13 amino acids. CDR3 amino acids: CASIQKRDTEAFF. The CDR3 DNA is TGTGCCAGCATTCAAAAAAGGGACACTGAAGCTTTCTTT.

This clonotype was found many times. The chain links TRBV7-9 to TRBJ1-2; no reliable D call. Germline V gives CDR1 SEHNR, CDR2 FQNEAQ (reference sequence). This CDR3 has 16 amino acids. Deletions cut 2 bases from V and 6 bases from J, with 19 bases between. In nucleotides, the CDR3 is TGTGCCAGCAGCTTAAAGTTAGTCTTAGTAGGAAATGGCTACACCTTC. Translated: CASSLKLVLVGNGYTF.

This clonotype appeared many times. The chain links TRBV6-4 to TRBJ2-1, with a possible D match to TRBD1 (5 bases). There are 14 residues in the CDR3. Germline CDR1 is MRHNA and CDR2 is SNTAGT. Trimming left V 3 bases short and J 0 bases short, with 6 bases between. CDR3 sequence: CASSEDNSYNEQFF. As DNA, the CDR3 is TGTGCCAGCAGTGAGGACAACTCCTACAATGAGCAGTTCTTC.

On this clonotype itself: This may be a read error: a much more frequent sequence differs by one nucleotide. The CDR3 does not end in the conserved phenylalanine or tryptophan, so this is likely a read error. J is TRBJ2-5 and V is TRBV7-9, with unresolved D. The length of the CDR3 is 14 residues. The germline V and J ends were trimmed by 0 bases and 2 bases, with 7 bases remaining between them. CDR1 and CDR2 from the germline V gene are SEHNR and FQNEAQ (reference sequence). The CDR3 region has the DNA TGTGCCAGCAGCTTAGCTCGGCAGCAAGAGACCCAGTACCTC. Amino acid sequence: CASSLARQQETQYL.

This clonotype was picked up many times. The chain carries TRBV2 and TRBJ2-7, with a possible D match to TRBD2 (5 bases). Trimming left V 0 bases short and J 0 bases short, with 12 bases between. Germline V lookup: CDR1 SNHLY, CDR2 FYNNEI. This CDR3 contains 16 residues. The CDR3 DNA sequence: TGTGCCAGCAGTGAAGCGCTTCTGGGGAGCTCCTACGAGCAGTACTTC. It yields the protein CASSEALLGSSYEQYF.

At least ten counts were recorded for this clonotype. CDR3 DNA sequence: TGTGCCAGCAGCTTAGTAGGGCCAGTAGAGACCCAGTACTTC. As protein: CASSLVGPVETQYF. The chain links TRBV7-9 to TRBJ2-5, with D unresolved. Deletions cut 1 base from V and 4 bases from J, with 10 bases between. The CDR3 totals 14 residues. Looked up from germline, CDR1 is SEHNR and CDR2 is FQNEAQ (reference sequence). Using reference TRBV7-9 and TRBJ2-5 for the parts outside the CDR3, the full variable domain is DTGVSQNPRHKITKRGQNVTFRCDPISEHNRLYWYRQTLGQGPEFLTYFQNEAQLEKSRLLSDRFSAERPKGSFSTLEIQRTEQGDSAMYLCASSLVGPVETQYFGPGTRLLVL.

This clonotype has only a few counts. This chain uses TRBV19 with TRBJ1-1; D is possibly TRBD1 (6 bases). The ends were cut back, 3 bases at V and 6 bases at J, with 14 bases in the middle. Germline CDR1 and CDR2: LNHDA and SQIVND (reference sequence). The CDR3 has 14 residues. The CDR3 region has the DNA TGTGCCAGTAGTATCGGGGGGGCGGCGGCTGAAGCTTTCTTT. Its translation: CASSIGGAAAEAFF.

The rearrangement joins TRBV5-6 to TRBJ2-4; D remains unclear. With 2 bases removed from V and 0 bases from J, the gap between germline ends came to 6 bases. The germline gives CDR1 SGHDT, CDR2 YYEEEE. This CDR3 region has 14 residues. CDR3 bases: TGTGCCAGCAGCTTTCTGGGAGCCAAAAACATTCAGTACTTC. Its protein product is CASSFLGAKNIQYF.